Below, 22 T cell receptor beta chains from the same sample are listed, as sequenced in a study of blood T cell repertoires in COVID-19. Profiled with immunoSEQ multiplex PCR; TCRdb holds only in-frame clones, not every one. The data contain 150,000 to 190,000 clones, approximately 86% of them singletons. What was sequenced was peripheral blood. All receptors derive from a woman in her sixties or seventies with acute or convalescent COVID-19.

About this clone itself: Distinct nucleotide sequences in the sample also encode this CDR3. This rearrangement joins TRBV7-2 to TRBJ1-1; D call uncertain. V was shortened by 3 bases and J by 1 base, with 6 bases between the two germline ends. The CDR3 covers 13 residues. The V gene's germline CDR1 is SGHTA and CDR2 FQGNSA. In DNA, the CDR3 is TGTGCCAGCAGCTTGTCGGGGAACACTGAAGCTTTCTTT. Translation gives CASSLSGNTEAFF.

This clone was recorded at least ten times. CDR3: CATSRDRTVSNQPQHF. Written as DNA, the CDR3 is TGTGCCACCAGCAGAGATAGGACAGTTAGCAATCAGCCCCAGCATTTT. This chain links TRBV15 with TRBJ1-5; maybe TRBD1 (6 bases). CDR1 is LNHNV, CDR2 YYDKDF, per germline (reference sequence). The ends were cut back, 0 bases at V and 0 bases at J, with 9 bases in the middle. There are 16 residues in the CDR3.

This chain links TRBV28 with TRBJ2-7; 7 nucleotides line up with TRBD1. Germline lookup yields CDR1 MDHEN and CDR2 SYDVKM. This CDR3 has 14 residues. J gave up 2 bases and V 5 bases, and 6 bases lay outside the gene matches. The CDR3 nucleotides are TGTGCCAGCAGTGCCGGACAGGACCCCTACGAGCAGTACGTC. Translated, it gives CASSAGQDPYEQYV.

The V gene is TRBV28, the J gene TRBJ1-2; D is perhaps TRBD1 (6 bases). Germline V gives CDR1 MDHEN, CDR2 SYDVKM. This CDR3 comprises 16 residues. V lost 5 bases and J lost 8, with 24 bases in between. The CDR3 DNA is TGTGCCAGCAGTCTTACTGAGGGAGGGGGGAACAACGGCTACACCTTC. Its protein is CASSLTEGGGNNGYTF.

CDR3 in amino acids: CASSRGDRGNEQFF. The DNA of the CDR3 is TGCGCCAGCAGCCGGGGCGACAGGGGCAATGAGCAGTTCTTC. V is TRBV4-1 and J is TRBJ2-1; TRBD1 agrees at 8 bases. The germline gives CDR1 MGHRA, CDR2 YSYEKL. Unmatched junction bases numbered 5, after V lost 4 bases and J lost 6 bases. The CDR3 runs to 14 residues.

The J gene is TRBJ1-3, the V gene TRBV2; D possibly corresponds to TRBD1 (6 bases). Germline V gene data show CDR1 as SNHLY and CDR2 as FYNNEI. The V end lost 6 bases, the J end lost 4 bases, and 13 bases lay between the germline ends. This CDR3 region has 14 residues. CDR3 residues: CASRERTVGNTIYF. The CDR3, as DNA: TGTGCCAGCAGGGAACGGACAGTCGGAAACACCATATATTTT.

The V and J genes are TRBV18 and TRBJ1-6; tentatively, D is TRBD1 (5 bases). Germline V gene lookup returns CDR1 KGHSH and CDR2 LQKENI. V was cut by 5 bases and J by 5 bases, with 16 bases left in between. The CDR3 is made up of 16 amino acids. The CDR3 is CASSFNPGNNNSPLHF. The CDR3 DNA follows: TGTGCCAGCTCATTTAATCCAGGGAACAATAATTCACCCCTCCACTTT.

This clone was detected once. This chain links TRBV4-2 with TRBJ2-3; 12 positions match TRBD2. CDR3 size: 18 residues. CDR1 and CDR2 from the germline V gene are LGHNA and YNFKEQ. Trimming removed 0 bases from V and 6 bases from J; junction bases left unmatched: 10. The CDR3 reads CASSQDLAGGLFYDTQYF. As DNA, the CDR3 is TGTGCCAGCAGCCAAGATCTAGCGGGGGGGCTATTTTATGATACGCAGTATTTT.

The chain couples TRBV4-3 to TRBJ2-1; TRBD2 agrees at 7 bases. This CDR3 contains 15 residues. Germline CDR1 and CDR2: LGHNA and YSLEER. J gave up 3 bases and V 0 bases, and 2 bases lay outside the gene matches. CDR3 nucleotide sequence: TGCGCCAGCAGCCAAGATCGCGGGGGCTACAATGAGCAGTTCTTC. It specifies CASSQDRGGYNEQFF.

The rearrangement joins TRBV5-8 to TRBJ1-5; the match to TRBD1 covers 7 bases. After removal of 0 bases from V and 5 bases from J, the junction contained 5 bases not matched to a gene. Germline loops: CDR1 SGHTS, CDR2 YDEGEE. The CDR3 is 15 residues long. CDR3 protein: CASSLAGTVDQPQHF. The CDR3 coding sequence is TGTGCCAGCAGCTTGGCCGGGACAGTCGATCAGCCCCAGCATTTT.

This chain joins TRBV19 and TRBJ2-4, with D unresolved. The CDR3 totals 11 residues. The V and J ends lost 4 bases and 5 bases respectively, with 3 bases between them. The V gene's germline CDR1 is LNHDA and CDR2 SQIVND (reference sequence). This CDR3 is CASSTQNIQYF. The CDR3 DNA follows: TGTGCCAGTAGTACTCAAAACATTCAGTACTTC.

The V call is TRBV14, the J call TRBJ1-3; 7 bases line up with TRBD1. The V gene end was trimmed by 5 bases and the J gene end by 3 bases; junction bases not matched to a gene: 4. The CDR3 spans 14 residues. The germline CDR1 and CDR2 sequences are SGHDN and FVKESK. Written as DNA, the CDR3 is TGTGCCAGCAGCTCTGGACAGGATGGAAACACCATATATTTT. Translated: CASSSGQDGNTIYF.

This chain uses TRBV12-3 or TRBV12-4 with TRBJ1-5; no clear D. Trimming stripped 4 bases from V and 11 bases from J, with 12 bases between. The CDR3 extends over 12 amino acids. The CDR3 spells CASSYGVGAQHF. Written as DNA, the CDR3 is TGTGCCAGCAGTTATGGCGTCGGAGCCCAGCATTTT.

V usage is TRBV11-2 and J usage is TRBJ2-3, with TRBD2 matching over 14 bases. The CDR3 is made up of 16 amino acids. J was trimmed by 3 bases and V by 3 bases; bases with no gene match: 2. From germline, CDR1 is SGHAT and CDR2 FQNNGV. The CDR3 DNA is TGTGCCAGCAGCTTTGGGACTAGCGGGGGAACAGATACGCAGTATTTT. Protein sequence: CASSFGTSGGTDTQYF.

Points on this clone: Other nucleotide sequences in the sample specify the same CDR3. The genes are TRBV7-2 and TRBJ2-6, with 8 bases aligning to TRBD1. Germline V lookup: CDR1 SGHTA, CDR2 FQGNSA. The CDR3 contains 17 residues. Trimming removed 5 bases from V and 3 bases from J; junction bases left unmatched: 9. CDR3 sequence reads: CASSPGQGAGGANVLTF. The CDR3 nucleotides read TGTGCCAGCAGCCCCGGGCAGGGGGCTGGTGGGGCCAACGTCCTGACTTTC.

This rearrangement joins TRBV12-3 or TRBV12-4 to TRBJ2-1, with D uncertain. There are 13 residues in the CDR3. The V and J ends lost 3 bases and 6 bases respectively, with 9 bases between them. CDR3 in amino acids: CASSFRSGNEQFF. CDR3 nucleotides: TGTGCCAGCAGTTTCCGCAGTGGCAATGAGCAGTTCTTC.

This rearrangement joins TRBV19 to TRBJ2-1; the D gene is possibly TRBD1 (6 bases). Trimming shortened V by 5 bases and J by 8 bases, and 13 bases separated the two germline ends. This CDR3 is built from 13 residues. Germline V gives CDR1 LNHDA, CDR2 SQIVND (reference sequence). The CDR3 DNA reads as TGTGCCAGTAGTCGGGACAAGGGGGATGAGCAGTTCTTC. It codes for CASSRDKGDEQFF.

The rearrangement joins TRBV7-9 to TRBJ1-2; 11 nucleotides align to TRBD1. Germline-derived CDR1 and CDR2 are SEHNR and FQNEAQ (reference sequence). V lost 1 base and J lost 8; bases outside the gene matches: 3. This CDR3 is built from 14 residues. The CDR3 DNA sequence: TGTGCCAGCAGCTTAGGTCGGACAGGGGGCGGCTACACCTTC. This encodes CASSLGRTGGGYTF.

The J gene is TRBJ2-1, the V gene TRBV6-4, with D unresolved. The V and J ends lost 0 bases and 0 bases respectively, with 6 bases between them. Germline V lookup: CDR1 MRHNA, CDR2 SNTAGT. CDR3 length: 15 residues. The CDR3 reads CASSDSGSSYNEQFF. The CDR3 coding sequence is TGTGCCAGCAGTGACTCGGGCAGCTCCTACAATGAGCAGTTCTTC.

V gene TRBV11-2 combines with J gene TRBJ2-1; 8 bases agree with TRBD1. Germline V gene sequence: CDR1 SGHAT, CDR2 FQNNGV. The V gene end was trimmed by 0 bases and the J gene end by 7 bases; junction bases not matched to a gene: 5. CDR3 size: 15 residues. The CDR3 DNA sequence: TGTGCCAGCAGCTTAGATGCAGGGGGCGGGAATGAGCAGTTCTTC. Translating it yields CASSLDAGGGNEQFF.

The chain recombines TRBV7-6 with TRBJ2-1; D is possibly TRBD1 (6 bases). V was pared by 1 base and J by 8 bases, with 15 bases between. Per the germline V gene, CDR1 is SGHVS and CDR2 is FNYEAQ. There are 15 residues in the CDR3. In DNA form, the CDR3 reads TGTGCCAGCAGCTTAGGGGGGCAGATCGGCCATGAGCAGTTCTTC. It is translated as CASSLGGQIGHEQFF.

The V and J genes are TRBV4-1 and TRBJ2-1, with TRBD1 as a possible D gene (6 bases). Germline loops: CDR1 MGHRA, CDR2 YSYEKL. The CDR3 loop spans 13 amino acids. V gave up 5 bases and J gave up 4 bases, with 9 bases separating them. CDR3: CASSSQGYNEQFF. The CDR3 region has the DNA TGCGCCAGCAGCTCGCAGGGGTACAATGAGCAGTTCTTC.